This entry lists 32 T cell receptor beta chains sequenced from one sample in a study of blood T cell repertoires in COVID-19. Profiling relied on immunoSEQ multiplex PCR, and the TCRdb table lists in-frame clones only, not all of them. Counted here are under 150,000 clones, about 75% occurring once; the ten biggest clones make up over 15%. The sequenced material came from peripheral blood. Source of these receptors: a man older than 75 with acute or convalescent COVID-19.

J is TRBJ2-3 and V is TRBV7-6, with unresolved D. In germline, CDR1 is SGHVS, CDR2 FNYEAQ. Trimming stripped 3 bases from V and 0 bases from J, with 13 bases between. The CDR3 totals 16 residues. Here the CDR3 DNA reads TGTGCCAGCAGCTTCACGGCGGCCACTAGCACAGATACGCAGTATTTT. It is translated as CASSFTAATSTDTQYF. Based on the CDR3 plus reference TRBV7-6 and TRBJ2-3, the full variable domain is GAGVSQSPRYKVTKRGQDVALRCDPISGHVSLYWYRQALGQGPEFLTYFNYEAQQDKSGLPNDRFSAERPEGSISTLTIQRTEQRDSAMYRCASSFTAATSTDTQYFGPGTRLTVL.

This clone was found a few times. V usage is TRBV7-6 and J usage is TRBJ2-1; a possible D gene is TRBD2 (7 bases). This CDR3 comprises 15 residues. With 4 bases removed from V and 7 bases from J, the gap between germline ends came to 17 bases. Per the germline V gene, CDR1 is SGHVS and CDR2 is FNYEAQ. This CDR3 reads CASSWGIGGENEQFF. DNA of the CDR3: TGTGCCAGCAGCTGGGGCATAGGGGGGGAGAATGAGCAGTTCTTC. The full variable domain, with the rest looked up from reference TRBV7-6 and TRBJ2-1, is GAGVSQSPRYKVTKRGQDVALRCDPISGHVSLYWYRQALGQGPEFLTYFNYEAQQDKSGLPNDRFSAERPEGSISTLTIQRTEQRDSAMYRCASSWGIGGENEQFFGPGTRLTVL.

This rearrangement joins TRBV24-1 to TRBJ2-5, with D possibly TRBD1 on 5 matching bases. V was clipped by 3 bases and J by 5 bases, with 18 bases between them. In germline, CDR1 is KGHDR, CDR2 SFDVKD. This CDR3 has 16 amino acids. The chain's CDR3 is CATSDTRQHGGETQYF. The CDR3 coding sequence is TGTGCCACCAGTGATACCCGACAGCATGGTGGGGAGACCCAGTACTTC.

The count of this clone is one. The genes are TRBV2 and TRBJ2-2; D gene uncertain. The V end lost 3 bases, the J end lost 0 bases, and 2 bases lay between the germline ends. Germline CDR1 and CDR2: SNHLY and FYNNEI. The CDR3 sequence is 13 residues long. The chain's CDR3 is CASSDANTGELFF. In nucleotides, the CDR3 is TGTGCCAGCAGTGACGCGAACACCGGGGAGCTGTTTTTT.

Here the CDR3 DNA reads TGTGCCAGCAGTTACTCGAAACAAACAGGGAGCTATGAGCAGTTCTTC. Its translation is CASSYSKQTGSYEQFF. V and J are TRBV6-6 and TRBJ2-1, with a weak D call TRBD1 (6 bases). The germline gives CDR1 MNHNY, CDR2 SVGAGI (reference sequence). With 0 bases removed from V and 8 bases from J, the gap between germline ends came to 17 bases. The CDR3 spans 16 residues.

Only a few counts were recorded for this clone. The chain carries TRBV24-1 and TRBJ2-3; unclear D gene. Per germline, CDR1 KGHDR and CDR2 SFDVKD. The CDR3 totals 16 residues. Trimming removed 3 bases from V and 6 bases from J, with 18 bases in between. The DNA of the CDR3 is TGTGCCACCAGTGATCAAACCGGATCCGCCGGGGATACGCAGTATTTT. Residues: CATSDQTGSAGDTQYF.

The V gene is TRBV12-3 or TRBV12-4, the J gene TRBJ2-3, with no clear D. The CDR3 length is 13 residues. The germline V and J ends were trimmed by 6 bases and 6 bases, with 13 bases remaining between them. The CDR3 bases are TGTGCCAGCAGCCAAACTTCCTGGGATACGCAGTATTTT. Its protein product is CASSQTSWDTQYF.

The V and J genes are TRBV2 and TRBJ2-7, with 7 bases fitting TRBD1. CDR1 and CDR2 from the germline V gene are SNHLY and FYNNEI. The CDR3 runs to 14 residues. The V and J ends lost 6 bases and 6 bases, in that order; junction bases with no gene match: 11. The CDR3, as DNA: TGTGCCAGCAGCCCAAGGGGACAGTCTTCCGAGCAGTACTTC. Encoded protein: CASSPRGQSSEQYF. The full variable domain, its missing parts supplied by reference TRBV2 and TRBJ2-7, is EPEVTQTPSHQVTQMGQEVILRCVPISNHLYFYWYRQILGQKVEFLVSFYNNEISEKSEIFDDQFSVERPDGSNFTLKIRSTKLEDSAMYFCASSPRGQSSEQYFGPGTRLTVT.

The chain carries TRBV7-2 and TRBJ1-3; the match to TRBD1 covers 10 bases. CDR1 is SGHTA, CDR2 FQGNSA, per germline. Trimming at V came to 5 bases and at J to 4 bases, leaving 11 bases not matched to a gene. This CDR3 is built from 17 residues. The CDR3 DNA sequence: TGTGCCAGCAGCCGCCCGACCGGGACAGGGGTCGGAAACACCATATATTTT. This sequence encodes CASSRPTGTGVGNTIYF.

This clone has a handful of counts. The chain couples TRBV12-5 to TRBJ1-6; 11 nucleotides line up with TRBD1. Germline CDR1 is LGHNT and CDR2 is FRNRAP. This CDR3 region has 15 residues. V lost 5 bases, J lost 10 bases, and 7 bases stayed unmatched. CDR3 DNA sequence: TGTGCTAGTGGTCTCGGGACAGGGGGACGCTCACCCCTCCACTTT. It codes for CASGLGTGGRSPLHF.

The chain employs TRBV4-1 and TRBJ2-6; 8 nucleotides match TRBD1. The CDR3 runs 15 residues. The V gene end was trimmed by 3 bases and the J gene end by 2 bases; junction bases not matched to a gene: 0. CDR1 is MGHRA and CDR2 is YSYEKL in the germline V gene. The chain's CDR3 is CASSQTGAGANVLTF. The CDR3 bases are TGCGCCAGCAGCCAGACAGGGGCTGGGGCCAACGTCCTGACTTTC.

The rearrangement uses TRBV6-5 and TRBJ2-2; 11 bases map to TRBD1. The J segment lost 3 bases and the V segment lost 7 bases, leaving 4 bases of the junction unmatched. The CDR3 totals 15 residues. Germline CDR1 and CDR2: MNHEY and SVGAGI. CDR3 protein: CASNGQGAHTGELFF. CDR3 in DNA: TGTGCCAGCAATGGACAGGGGGCGCACACCGGGGAGCTGTTTTTT.

This clone showed up just once. The chain couples TRBV20-1 to TRBJ2-3; tentative D call: TRBD2 (5 bases). The germline V gene has CDR1 DFQATT and CDR2 SNEGSKA (reference sequence). The length of the CDR3 is 11 residues. V gave up 3 bases and J gave up 12 bases, with 13 bases separating them. The CDR3 region has the DNA TGCAGTGCTAGTGTTCTAGCTAATCAGTATTTT. Translated: CSASVLANQYF.

This clone was seen once. The chain links TRBV29-1 to TRBJ2-1; D unclear. Trimming cost V 3 bases and J 2 bases, with 8 bases left between them. The CDR3 runs to 13 residues. Germline V gene sequence: CDR1 SQVTM, CDR2 ANQGSEA. CDR3 residues: CSVDSQTYNEQFF. The CDR3 bases are TGCAGCGTTGATTCACAGACCTACAATGAGCAGTTCTTC.

This rearrangement joins TRBV6-5 to TRBJ2-1; 10 nucleotides agree with TRBD2. The CDR3 length is 15 residues. The junction had 5 bases not matched to a gene; V was cut back by 5 bases and J by 4 bases. Per the germline V gene, CDR1 is MNHEY and CDR2 is SVGAGI. CDR3 sequence reads: CASSNTGLAYNEQFF. CDR3 nucleotide sequence: TGTGCCAGCAGTAACACGGGACTAGCGTACAATGAGCAGTTCTTC.

This clone has more than one count but fewer than ten. The chain uses TRBV5-4 and TRBJ2-1; 12 bases fit TRBD2. The CDR3 runs to 15 residues. The germline gives CDR1 SGHNT, CDR2 YYREEE (reference sequence). The ends lost 4 bases at V and 4 bases at J; junction bases unmatched: 3. CDR3 in DNA: TGTGCCAGCAGCGGAGGGACTAGCGGGTACAATGAGCAGTTCTTC. The encoded protein is CASSGGTSGYNEQFF.

This clone occurred a few times. The J gene is TRBJ1-5, the V gene TRBV6-5; D unclear. This CDR3 is built from 14 residues. V was shortened by 6 bases and J by 1 base, with 10 bases between the two germline ends. Looked up from germline, CDR1 is MNHEY and CDR2 is SVGAGI. CDR3 residues: CASRRVESNQPQHF. Here the CDR3 DNA reads TGTGCCAGCAGGAGGGTTGAGAGCAATCAGCCCCAGCATTTT.

This chain links TRBV7-9 with TRBJ2-7, with D unresolved. The germline gives CDR1 SEHNR, CDR2 FQNEAQ (reference sequence). The V end lost 2 bases, the J end lost 6 bases, and 14 bases lay between the germline ends. The CDR3 has 14 residues. CDR3 loop: CASSLSLPTGEQYF. In DNA, the CDR3 is TGTGCCAGCAGCTTATCCCTCCCAACGGGCGAGCAGTACTTC. Full variable domain (rest looked up from reference TRBV7-9 and TRBJ2-7): DTGVSQNPRHKITKRGQNVTFRCDPISEHNRLYWYRQTLGQGPEFLTYFQNEAQLEKSRLLSDRFSAERPKGSFSTLEIQRTEQGDSAMYLCASSLSLPTGEQYFGPGTRLTVT.

The chain recombines TRBV20-1 with TRBJ1-6; no clear D gene. This CDR3 is 14 amino acids long. Germline loops: CDR1 DFQATT, CDR2 SNEGSKA (reference sequence). Trimming left V 3 bases short and J 0 bases short, with 6 bases between. CDR3 in DNA: TGCAGTGCTAGTACGAGCTCCTATAATTCACCCCTCCACTTT. It codes for CSASTSSYNSPLHF.

This clone has only one observation. The chain is built from TRBV7-2 and TRBJ2-5; TRBD2 matches 9 bases. The germline CDR1 and CDR2 sequences are SGHTA and FQGNSA. CDR3 length: 16 residues. The V segment lost 4 bases and the J segment 0 bases; nucleotides outside the gene matches: 6. CDR3 nucleotides: TGTGCCAGCAGCTCCCAGGGACTAGCCCACCAAGAGACCCAGTACTTC. Translating it yields CASSSQGLAHQETQYF.

This clone is a singleton in its sample. The rearrangement uses TRBV3-1 (or the pseudogene TRBV3-2) and TRBJ1-4; TRBD1 might be the D (5 bases). V was trimmed by 6 bases and J by 4 bases, leaving 15 bases between them. This CDR3 is built from 15 residues. Germline loops: CDR1 LGHDT, CDR2 YNNKEL (reference sequence). CDR3: CASRESGTSNEKLFF. CDR3 nucleotides: TGTGCCAGCAGGGAATCCGGGACTAGTAATGAAAAACTGTTTTTT.

The gene calls are TRBV2 and TRBJ2-2, with 11 bases lining up with TRBD1. Germline values: CDR1 SNHLY, CDR2 FYNNEI. The CDR3 contains 17 residues. The ends lost 5 bases at V and 2 bases at J; junction bases unmatched: 7. The CDR3 nucleotides read TGTGCCAGCAGTCGTTCGGACAGGGGGCCTAACACCGGGGAGCTGTTTTTT. Translated: CASSRSDRGPNTGELFF.

The table lists this clone with a few counts. V is TRBV27 and J is TRBJ2-5; tentative D call: TRBD1 (5 bases). Germline V CDR1 and CDR2: MNHEY, SMNVEV (reference sequence). Trimming took off 8 bases at V and 5 bases at J, with 15 bases between the two ends. CDR3 length: 13 residues. This chain's CDR3 is CASAKRGPETQYF. Here the CDR3 DNA reads TGTGCCAGCGCGAAAAGGGGTCCGGAGACCCAGTACTTC.

The chain has TRBV6-1 and TRBJ1-2; possibly TRBD1 for D (6 bases). The CDR3 covers 12 residues. Trimming took 8 bases from V and 11 from J, leaving 18 bases between them. The V gene's germline CDR1 is MNHNS and CDR2 SASEGT. CDR3 in DNA: TGTGCCAGCGAGGCAGGGGAGTATAGTTACACCTTC. This sequence encodes CASEAGEYSYTF.

This clone was seen only once. The genes are TRBV7-8 and TRBJ1-1; D may be TRBD1 (5 bases). Between the trimmed V and J ends, which lost 5 bases and 0 bases, there was a span of 22 bases. This CDR3 region has 18 residues. Looked up from germline, CDR1 is SGHVS and CDR2 is FQNEAQ. For the CDR3, the DNA is TGTGCCAGCAGCACCCCCCCGCAGGGCACAATAGTGAACACTGAAGCTTTCTTT. As protein: CASSTPPQGTIVNTEAFF.

V and J are TRBV2 and TRBJ1-6; D remains unclear. The germline V and J ends were trimmed by 3 bases and 6 bases, with 12 bases remaining between them. The CDR3 runs to 15 residues. Germline V lookup: CDR1 SNHLY, CDR2 FYNNEI. The DNA of the CDR3 is TGTGCCAGCAGTGATCCCAGTTCCCTTAATTCACCCCTCCACTTT. Amino acids: CASSDPSSLNSPLHF. The whole variable domain, filled in from reference TRBV2 and TRBJ1-6, reads EPEVTQTPSHQVTQMGQEVILRCVPISNHLYFYWYRQILGQKVEFLVSFYNNEISEKSEIFDDQFSVERPDGSNFTLKIRSTKLEDSAMYFCASSDPSSLNSPLHFGNGTRLTVT.

The genes are TRBV12-3 or TRBV12-4 and TRBJ2-3; D is ambiguous. This CDR3 spans 12 amino acids. Trimming stripped 2 bases from V and 2 bases from J, with 2 bases between. The CDR3 loop reads CASSLYTDTQYF. CDR3 coding DNA: TGTGCCAGCAGTTTATACACAGATACGCAGTATTTT.

Only a few counts were recorded for this clone. This specimen includes other DNA sequences encoding the same CDR3. V usage is TRBV5-1 and J usage is TRBJ1-2; 8 bases fit TRBD1. The CDR3 length is 14 residues. V was clipped by 0 bases and J by 5 bases; unmatched bases: 3. Looked up from germline, CDR1 is SGHRS and CDR2 is YFSETQ. The chain's CDR3 is CASSLGQGAYGYTF. DNA for the CDR3: TGCGCCAGCAGCTTGGGGCAGGGGGCGTATGGCTACACCTTC.

This chain uses TRBV18 with TRBJ2-1, with a tentative D call TRBD1 (5 bases). The CDR3 has 13 residues. Deletions cut 5 bases from V and 6 bases from J, with 11 bases between. The germline V gene encodes CDR1 KGHSH and CDR2 LQKENI. CDR3 sequence: CASSTGRANEQFF. The CDR3 region has the DNA TGTGCCAGCTCAACAGGCCGCGCCAATGAGCAGTTCTTC.

The rearrangement links TRBV11-3 to TRBJ2-3; 9 bases align to TRBD1. V dropped 5 bases and J dropped 7; count of bases not matched to a gene: 13. Germline values: CDR1 SGHNT, CDR2 YENEEA. There are 16 residues in the CDR3. The CDR3 region has the DNA TGTGCCAGCAGCAAGGGGACAGGGCAGATCCCGAATACGCAGTATTTT. It encodes CASSKGTGQIPNTQYF.

The table lists this clone with a count of one. The chain links TRBV5-1 to TRBJ1-1, with 7 nucleotides matching TRBD1. Germline loops: CDR1 SGHRS, CDR2 YFSETQ. The ends lost 7 bases at V and 4 bases at J; junction bases unmatched: 7. The CDR3 consists of 13 residues. The CDR3 sequence is CASWDSGGTEAFF. The CDR3 nucleotides are TGCGCCAGCTGGGACTCAGGGGGCACTGAAGCTTTCTTT.

The chain has TRBV25-1 and TRBJ1-6, with 7 positions matching TRBD1. The germline V gene encodes CDR1 MGHDK and CDR2 SYGVNS. After removal of 1 base from V and 5 bases from J, the junction contained 5 bases not matched to a gene. There are 16 residues in the CDR3. CDR3 sequence (DNA): TGTGCCAGCAGTGAATGGGGGGACAGCGATAATTCACCCCTCCACTTT. This sequence encodes CASSEWGDSDNSPLHF.